The 32 T cell receptor beta chains in this list originate from one sample, sequenced in a study of blood T cell repertoires in COVID-19 (dated by TCRdb to 2020 to 2022). The library was made by the immunoSEQ multiplex PCR assay. Not all clones reach the TCRdb copy of this immuneACCESS table, which keeps in-frame sequences only. Checked studies attribute under half of the gap to unresolved V genes and leave the rest unexplained. The sample table lists 150,000 or so clones, approximately 86% of them with a count of one. Of the sample, about 8% falls within the top ten clones. The sequenced sample consisted of peripheral blood. The receptors were gathered from a woman between 55 and 75 years old with acute or convalescent COVID-19.

DNA for the CDR3: TGTGCCAGCAGCGGCCGGGGTAGCGGGGGGGCCACGGATGAGCAGTTCTTC. This gives the protein CASSGRGSGGATDEQFF. The chain uses TRBV7-9 and TRBJ2-1, with 11 bases that match TRBD2. The CDR3 has 17 amino acids. The germline CDR1 and CDR2 sequences are SEHNR and FQNEAQ (reference sequence). The J segment lost 8 bases and the V segment lost 5 bases, leaving 14 bases of the junction unmatched.

The rearrangement uses TRBV2 and TRBJ2-2, with a possible D match to TRBD1 (5 bases). This CDR3 has 12 amino acids. Trimming stripped 11 bases from V and 2 bases from J, with 9 bases between. Germline values: CDR1 SNHLY, CDR2 FYNNEI. CDR3 nucleotide sequence: TGTGCCGACAGAACCAACACCGGGGAGCTGTTTTTT. Encoded protein: CADRTNTGELFF.

This clone came up once. The genes are TRBV29-1 and TRBJ1-5; D call uncertain. V was trimmed by 5 bases and J by 0 bases, leaving 11 bases between them. This CDR3 has 14 residues. CDR1 SQVTM and CDR2 ANQGSEA come from the germline V gene. CDR3 amino acids: CSVLEADSNQPQHF. The CDR3 DNA is TGCAGCGTTCTGGAGGCAGATAGCAATCAGCCCCAGCATTTT.

The rearrangement uses TRBV6-1 and TRBJ1-6; TRBD1 matches at 10 bases. The CDR3 is 15 amino acids. Germline trimming cut 1 base from V and 8 bases from J; bases unmatched to any gene: 2. Germline values: CDR1 MNHNS, CDR2 SASEGT. CDR3: CASSEGQGADSPLHF. DNA of the CDR3: TGTGCCAGCAGTGAAGGACAGGGGGCAGATTCACCCCTCCACTTT.

The chain combines TRBV5-1 with TRBJ2-3; 8 bases align to TRBD2. V gave up 4 bases and J gave up 1 base; unmatched junction bases: 5. Germline V lookup: CDR1 SGHRS, CDR2 YFSETQ. CDR3 length equals 15 residues. Written as DNA, the CDR3 is TGCGCCAGCAGCCCCTATAGCGGGGGCACAGATACGCAGTATTTT. Its protein is CASSPYSGGTDTQYF.

V gene TRBV2 combines with J gene TRBJ2-2; D call uncertain. This CDR3 spans 13 amino acids. The V end lost 3 bases, the J end lost 1 base, and 3 bases lay between the germline ends. Germline CDR1 and CDR2: SNHLY and FYNNEI. The DNA of the CDR3 is TGTGCCAGCAGTGATCAGAACACCGGGGAGCTGTTTTTT. It codes for CASSDQNTGELFF.

The chain joins TRBV11-3 to TRBJ2-3; TRBD2 matches 11 bases. CDR3 size: 16 residues. Germline-derived CDR1 and CDR2 are SGHNT and YENEEA. V dropped 5 bases and J dropped 4; count of bases not matched to a gene: 8. The CDR3 nucleotides read TGTGCCAGCAGCCCAATTAGCGGGGGGGCCCCAGATACGCAGTATTTT. Amino acid sequence: CASSPISGGAPDTQYF.

This clone came up once. V and J are TRBV19 and TRBJ2-3; a weak D match, TRBD2 (6 bases). Germline CDR1 reads LNHDA; CDR2 reads SQIVND (reference sequence). Deletions cut 6 bases from V and 0 bases from J, with 16 bases between. The CDR3 runs to 16 residues. In DNA form, the CDR3 reads TGTGCCAGTAGGCCCCCGCGGGGAACTAGCACAGATACGCAGTATTTT. Protein: CASRPPRGTSTDTQYF.

The table lists this clone with a count of one. J is TRBJ1-5 and V is TRBV6-1; D call uncertain. Germline V CDR1 and CDR2: MNHNS, SASEGT. With 3 bases removed from V and 5 bases from J, the gap between germline ends came to 11 bases. The CDR3 sequence is 14 residues long. The CDR3 loop reads CASSEAGADQPQHF. The CDR3 coding sequence is TGTGCCAGCAGTGAGGCCGGTGCGGATCAGCCCCAGCATTTT.

The CDR3 coding sequence is TGTGCCAGCAGTTTCCACTCTAGCGGGACCTACGAGCAGTACTTC. It encodes CASSFHSSGTYEQYF. The chain joins TRBV27 to TRBJ2-7; 9 nucleotides line up with TRBD2. This CDR3 is 15 amino acids long. Germline-derived CDR1 and CDR2 are MNHEY and SMNVEV (reference sequence). The V segment lost 3 bases and the J segment 2 bases; nucleotides outside the gene matches: 5.

This chain joins TRBV7-2 and TRBJ2-1; 9 bases agree with TRBD2. Germline loops: CDR1 SGHTA, CDR2 FQGNSA. V gave up 5 bases and J gave up 0 bases; unmatched junction bases: 11. The CDR3 runs 18 residues. The CDR3 region is CASSEGPTSGSSYNEQFF. CDR3 bases: TGTGCCAGCAGCGAAGGTCCGACTAGCGGAAGCTCCTACAATGAGCAGTTCTTC.

The chain recombines TRBV3-1 (or the pseudogene TRBV3-2) with TRBJ2-5, with 12 positions matching TRBD2. After removal of 1 base from V and 11 bases from J, the junction contained 8 bases not matched to a gene. CDR3 length: 15 amino acids. Germline CDR1 is LGHDT and CDR2 is YNNKEL (reference sequence). In DNA form, the CDR3 reads TGTGCCAGCAGCCAAGGACTAGCGGGGGTTGGAGGGCAGTACTTC. This codes for CASSQGLAGVGGQYF.

V usage is TRBV30 and J usage is TRBJ2-3; possibly TRBD2 for D (5 bases). The CDR3 length is 15 residues. Trimming removed 7 bases at V and 2 bases at J, with 19 bases between. The V gene's germline CDR1 is GTSNPN and CDR2 SVGIG (reference sequence). The CDR3 here is CAYIEGYTNTDTQYF. The CDR3 bases are TGTGCCTACATAGAGGGTTATACTAACACAGATACGCAGTATTTT. The entire variable domain, with the rest obtained from reference TRBV30 and TRBJ2-3, is as follows: SQTIHQWPATLVQPVGSPLSLECTVEGTSNPNLYWYRQAAGRGLQLLFYSVGIGQISSEVPQNLSASRPQDRQFILSSKKLLLSDSGFYLCAYIEGYTNTDTQYFGPGTRLTVL.

This chain connects TRBV9 to TRBJ1-3; the D gene is possibly TRBD1 (5 bases). Germline lookup yields CDR1 SGDLS and CDR2 YYNGEE. This CDR3 contains 21 residues. The V gene lost 3 bases and the J gene lost 4 bases, with 32 bases spanning the gap. The CDR3 loop is CASSAGVWLPNRGIKGNTIYF. Written as DNA, the CDR3 is TGTGCCAGCAGCGCCGGAGTTTGGCTGCCCAATAGGGGAATTAAGGGAAACACCATATATTTT. The full variable domain, with the rest looked up from reference TRBV9 and TRBJ1-3, is DSGVTQTPKHLITATGQRVTLRCSPRSGDLSVYWYQQSLDQGLQFLIQYYNGEERAKGNILERFSAQQFPDLHSELNLSSLELGDSALYFCASSAGVWLPNRGIKGNTIYFGEGSWLTVV.

This chain connects TRBV4-1 to TRBJ2-1; TRBD2 might be the D (5 bases). CDR1 and CDR2 (germline): MGHRA, YSYEKL. CDR3 length: 15 amino acids. V lost 4 bases and J 0 bases, leaving 10 bases between the germline ends. The DNA for the CDR3 is TGCGCCAGCAGCCCCCAGCGGAGCTCCTACAATGAGCAGTTCTTC. It is translated as CASSPQRSSYNEQFF.

The chain recombines TRBV4-1 with TRBJ1-2; 7 nucleotides align to TRBD1. Germline V lookup: CDR1 MGHRA, CDR2 YSYEKL. The V gene end was trimmed by 0 bases and the J gene end by 5 bases; junction bases not matched to a gene: 9. The CDR3 runs to 16 residues. CDR3 sequence: CASSQDRDSWRYGYTF. The CDR3 nucleotides read TGCGCCAGCAGCCAAGATCGGGACAGCTGGCGGTATGGCTACACCTTC.

This clone was observed a handful of times. V is TRBV9 and J is TRBJ2-2; 8 positions match TRBD1. The CDR3 is 14 residues long. Germline trimming cut 9 bases from V and 6 bases from J; bases unmatched to any gene: 10. CDR1 SGDLS and CDR2 YYNGEE come from the germline V gene. DNA for the CDR3: TGTGCCACCGGACAGGGAGGAATGGCCGGGGAGCTGTTTTTT. It encodes CATGQGGMAGELFF.

The genes are TRBV28 and TRBJ1-4; D is unclear. Germline loops: CDR1 MDHEN, CDR2 SYDVKM. Trimming stripped 4 bases from V and 7 bases from J, with 13 bases between. The CDR3 contains 14 residues. The CDR3 reads CASSYSAPFEKLFF. In DNA form, the CDR3 reads TGTGCCAGCAGTTACAGTGCCCCTTTTGAAAAACTGTTTTTT.

The chain has TRBV4-1 and TRBJ2-7, with 10 bases fitting TRBD2. V was clipped by 0 bases and J by 6 bases; unmatched bases: 5. Germline V gene data show CDR1 as MGHRA and CDR2 as YSYEKL. The CDR3 sequence is 15 residues long. The CDR3 nucleotides read TGCGCCAGCAGCCAAGAGTCTAGCGGGGGCTCCGAGCAGTACTTC. This sequence encodes CASSQESSGGSEQYF.

The V and J genes are TRBV19 and TRBJ1-6, with TRBD1 matching 9 bases. Germline trimming cut 5 bases from V and 9 bases from J; bases unmatched to any gene: 11. Germline CDR1 and CDR2: LNHDA and SQIVND (reference sequence). The CDR3 contains 16 residues. Written as DNA, the CDR3 is TGTGCCAGTAGTGCCCGGGGGACAGGGAGCGGTTCACCCCTCCACTTT. This gives the protein CASSARGTGSGSPLHF.

The CDR3 sequence is CASSRRRGGVPGELFF. CDR3 coding DNA: TGCGCCAGCAGCCGGAGGCGGGGCGGGGTGCCCGGGGAGCTGTTTTTT. J is TRBJ2-2 and V is TRBV4-1, with D possibly being TRBD2 (6 bases). CDR1 and CDR2 (germline): MGHRA, YSYEKL. CDR3 size: 16 residues. Trimming took off 4 bases at V and 6 bases at J, with 18 bases between the two ends.

In this sample, this clone turned up once. The J gene is TRBJ1-6, the V gene TRBV27; 12 nucleotides line up with TRBD1. V shed 5 bases and J 8 bases; nucleotides not matched to a gene: 7. The CDR3 is 16 residues long. Per the germline V gene, CDR1 is MNHEY and CDR2 is SMNVEV (reference sequence). CDR3 protein: CASSAPGQGADSPLHF. The CDR3 region has the DNA TGTGCCAGCAGTGCCCCGGGACAGGGGGCGGATTCACCCCTCCACTTT.

The chain carries TRBV5-1 and TRBJ2-3; maybe TRBD2 (7 bases). The V end lost 4 bases, the J end lost 3 bases, and 15 bases lay between the germline ends. The CDR3 is 15 residues long. Germline CDR1 SGHRS, CDR2 YFSETQ. The CDR3 region has the DNA TGCGCCAGCAGCCCGTGGGGGGGCCATACAGATACGCAGTATTTT. Its translation: CASSPWGGHTDTQYF. Full variable domain (missing parts from reference TRBV5-1 and TRBJ2-3): KAGVTQTPRYLIKTRGQQVTLSCSPISGHRSVSWYQQTPGQGLQFLFEYFSETQRNKGNFPGRFSGRQFSNSRSEMNVSTLELGDSALYLCASSPWGGHTDTQYFGPGTRLTVL.

V usage is TRBV21-1 and J usage is TRBJ1-2; the table gives TRBD1 as D, unverified against the DNA. TRBV21-1 is deemed a pseudogene. The CDR3 loop spans 14 amino acids. CDR3 amino acids: CASSKEPGHNGYTF. In DNA form, the CDR3 reads TGTGCCAGCAGCAAAGAACCTGGACACAATGGCTACACCTTC.

V and J are TRBV18 and TRBJ2-2, with D perhaps TRBD1 (5 bases). Germline values: CDR1 KGHSH, CDR2 LQKENI. V shed 6 bases and J shed 6 bases, with 11 bases lying between them. This CDR3 has 13 residues. Here the CDR3 DNA reads TGTGCCAGCTCGGACAAGGGCTCCGGGGAGCTGTTTTTT. Its protein product is CASSDKGSGELFF.

The rearrangement uses TRBV30 and TRBJ2-5; TRBD2 matches at 11 bases. The CDR3 spans 16 residues. Per germline, CDR1 GTSNPN and CDR2 SVGIG (reference sequence). With 1 base clipped from V and 1 base from J, the junction kept 5 bases outside the gene matches. The CDR3 DNA follows: TGTGCCTGGAGTGCGGGGCTAGCGGGGGGCCAAGAGACCCAGTACTTC. Encoded protein: CAWSAGLAGGQETQYF.

This clone was found many times. This chain joins TRBV28 and TRBJ1-2; D gene ambiguous. The CDR3 covers 14 residues. Germline CDR1 and CDR2: MDHEN and SYDVKM. V dropped 5 bases and J dropped 2 bases, with 12 bases sitting between them. CDR3 sequence: CASSPPRKNYGYTF. CDR3 coding DNA: TGTGCCAGCAGTCCCCCGCGCAAGAACTATGGCTACACCTTC.

This chain connects TRBV5-4 to TRBJ1-3, with no clear D. In germline, CDR1 is SGHNT, CDR2 YYREEE (reference sequence). This CDR3 spans 15 amino acids. V was cut by 4 bases and J by 1 base, with 12 bases left in between. This CDR3 reads CASSRAGGSGNTIYF. CDR3 coding DNA: TGTGCCAGCAGCAGGGCCGGCGGGTCTGGAAACACCATATATTTT. Filled out from reference TRBV5-4 and TRBJ1-3, the complete variable domain reads ETGVTQSPTHLIKTRGQQVTLRCSSQSGHNTVSWYQQALGQGPQFIFQYYREEENGRGNFPPRFSGLQFPNYSSELNVNALELDDSALYLCASSRAGGSGNTIYFGEGSWLTVV.

The rearrangement uses TRBV7-9 and TRBJ1-1; D not resolved. This CDR3 is 13 amino acids long. The V end was cut by 1 base, the J end by 2 bases, with 5 bases between. CDR1 and CDR2 (germline): SEHNR, FQNEAQ (reference sequence). DNA of the CDR3: TGTGCCAGCAGCTTAGTTCTAAACACTGAAGCTTTCTTT. Translating gives CASSLVLNTEAFF.

The rearrangement joins TRBV7-9 to TRBJ2-7; 10 bases align to TRBD1. V gave up 5 bases and J gave up 3 bases; unmatched junction bases: 13. This CDR3 region has 17 residues. The germline V gene has CDR1 SEHNR and CDR2 FQNEAQ (reference sequence). The CDR3 bases are TGTGCCAGCAGCATTCGGGACAGGGGCCGCGGACTCTACGAGCAGTACTTC. It translates to CASSIRDRGRGLYEQYF.

The CDR3 reads CASRRQGSSSEAFF. Here the CDR3 DNA reads TGTGCCAGCAGACGACAGGGGAGTAGTAGTGAAGCTTTCTTT. The chain recombines TRBV6-5 with TRBJ1-1, with 8 bases aligning to TRBD1. The J segment lost 7 bases and the V segment lost 6 bases, leaving 10 bases of the junction unmatched. CDR3 size: 14 residues. CDR1 and CDR2 (germline): MNHEY, SVGAGI.

This sequence joins TRBV12-3 or TRBV12-4 and TRBJ1-3, with D uncertain. This CDR3 spans 13 amino acids. Trimming stripped 2 bases from V and 10 bases from J, with 12 bases between. DNA of the CDR3: TGTGCCAGCAGTTTATCGGGGTCTGGGACCATATATTTT. Amino acid sequence: CASSLSGSGTIYF.